The clone carrying this T cell receptor beta chain was seen at least ten times. V lost 4 bases, J lost 0 bases, and 14 bases lay in between. The CDR3 runs to 16 residues. The germline V gene has CDR1 SGHDT and CDR2 YYEEEE. This record comes from a study of metastatic and nonmetastatic thyroid tumors. TCRdb recomputed clones from the PCR reads via MiXCR. The table shows more than 85,000 clones, with less than 10% occurring only once. Thyroid surgery was preceded by no treatment in any patient. Sequenced input: blood. This TCR derives from a female donor with papillary thyroid cancer or a benign thyroid nodule (not recorded which). Some clones in this sample may be carry-over from other donors' samples. The V call is TRBV5-6, the J call TRBJ1-3, with a tentative D call TRBD1 (5 bases). Here the CDR3 reads CASSLPGTYSGNTIYF. CDR3 DNA sequence: TGTGCCAGCAGCCTCCCCGGGACCTACTCTGGAAACACCATATATTTT.